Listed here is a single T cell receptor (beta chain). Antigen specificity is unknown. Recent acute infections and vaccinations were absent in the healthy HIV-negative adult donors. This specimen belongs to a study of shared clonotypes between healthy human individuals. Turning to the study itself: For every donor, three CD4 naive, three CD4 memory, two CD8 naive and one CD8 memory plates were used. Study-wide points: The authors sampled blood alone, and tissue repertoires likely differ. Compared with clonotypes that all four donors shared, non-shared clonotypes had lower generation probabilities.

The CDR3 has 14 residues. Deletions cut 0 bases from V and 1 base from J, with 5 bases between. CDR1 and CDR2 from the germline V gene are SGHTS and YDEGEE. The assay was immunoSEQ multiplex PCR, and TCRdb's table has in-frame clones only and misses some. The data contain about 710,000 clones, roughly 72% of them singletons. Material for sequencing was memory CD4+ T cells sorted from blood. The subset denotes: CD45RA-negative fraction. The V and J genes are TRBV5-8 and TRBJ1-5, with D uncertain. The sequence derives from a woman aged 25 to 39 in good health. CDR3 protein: CASSLGSSNQPQHF. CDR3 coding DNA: TGTGCCAGCAGCTTGGGATCCAGCAATCAGCCCCAGCATTTT. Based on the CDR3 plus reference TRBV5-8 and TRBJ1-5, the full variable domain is EAGVTQSPTHLIKTRGQQATLRCSPISGHTSVYWYQQALGLGLQFLLWYDEGEERNRGNFPPRFSGRQFPNYSSELNVNALELEDSALYLCASSLGSSNQPQHFGDGTRLSIL.